This T cell receptor (beta chain) was observed in a study of T cells in Graves' hyperthyroidism and ophthalmopathy. The CDR3 totals 16 residues. The junction had 9 bases not matched to a gene; V was cut back by 6 bases and J by 2 bases. Amplification yielded TCR beta CDR3 regions, with RNA transcripts as the source. The TCR CDR3 first-round RT-PCR relied on the HTBI primer set. MiXCR, applied by TCRdb to the multiplex PCR reads, yields one record per CDR3 protein. The sample carries roughly 170,000 distinct CDR3 sequences, about 18% recorded once. This TCR derives from a woman aged 50 to 60 with Graves' hyperthyroidism. V is TRBV12-3 or TRBV12-4 and J is TRBJ2-7; 11 bases line up with TRBD2. Sequenced material: blood. CDR3 in amino acids: CASSSSTSGSPYEQYF. The DNA for the CDR3 is TGTGCCAGCAGCTCCTCAACTAGCGGGAGTCCCTACGAGCAGTACTTC.